A single sample gave rise to the 7 T cell receptor beta chains below, sequenced in a study of blood T cell repertoires in COVID-19. The data were produced by immunoSEQ multiplex PCR, yet TCRdb's version contains in-frame clones alone and is incomplete. There are around 100,000 clones in the sample; approximately 80% occur only once, and 13% lies in the top ten. Specimen: peripheral blood. The receptors shown here come from a human donor in a cohort sampled during active or convalescent COVID-19.

The chain combines TRBV2 with TRBJ1-2; 7 nucleotides align to TRBD1. Germline assignment: CDR1 SNHLY and CDR2 FYNNEI. V trimming: 5 bases; J trimming: 4 bases; junction bases outside the gene matches: 7. The CDR3 is 14 amino acids. CDR3 coding DNA: TGTGCCAGCAGTAGCTCGACAGGGACCTATGGCTACACCTTC. Amino acid sequence: CASSSSTGTYGYTF.

This clone was recorded only once. V gene TRBV2 combines with J gene TRBJ1-4; D is unclear. V lost 5 bases, J lost 7 bases, and 11 bases lay in between. The CDR3 contains 13 residues. Looked up from germline, CDR1 is SNHLY and CDR2 is FYNNEI. CDR3 bases: TGTGCCAGCAGTTCCCGGCGGGGTGAAAAACTGTTTTTT. Amino acid sequence: CASSSRRGEKLFF.

V is TRBV7-8 and J is TRBJ2-3; D is possibly TRBD1 (6 bases). Germline CDR1 and CDR2: SGHVS and FQNEAQ. The V gene lost 5 bases and the J gene lost 0 bases, with 9 bases spanning the gap. The CDR3 is made up of 14 amino acids. This chain's CDR3 is CASSLGTSTDTQYF. CDR3 bases: TGTGCCAGCAGCCTTGGGACAAGCACAGATACGCAGTATTTT.

V usage is TRBV28 and J usage is TRBJ1-6; the D is unclear. Germline-derived CDR1 and CDR2 are MDHEN and SYDVKM. The CDR3 spans 17 residues. Deletions cut 7 bases from V and 9 bases from J, with 25 bases between. CDR3: CASTALDVPGNFSPLHF. The DNA of the CDR3 is TGTGCCAGCACCGCTTTGGACGTACCCGGGAATTTTTCACCCCTCCACTTT.

V is TRBV5-1 and J is TRBJ2-1; 7 positions match TRBD2. Germline CDR1 SGHRS, CDR2 YFSETQ. Unmatched junction bases numbered 4, after V lost 0 bases and J lost 7 bases. The CDR3 is 14 amino acids. CDR3 loop: CASSLEGGWNEQFF. CDR3 coding DNA: TGCGCCAGCAGCTTGGAGGGAGGGTGGAATGAGCAGTTCTTC.

The chain has TRBV5-4 and TRBJ2-1; the D gene is possibly TRBD2 (6 bases). V gave up 0 bases and J gave up 8 bases, with 12 bases separating them. The germline V gene encodes CDR1 SGHNT and CDR2 YYREEE (reference sequence). The CDR3 runs 14 residues. The CDR3 reads CASSLAGGGDEQFF. CDR3 nucleotides: TGTGCCAGCAGCTTGGCCGGGGGTGGGGATGAGCAGTTCTTC.

The chain recombines TRBV24-1 with TRBJ2-2, with 8 bases that match TRBD1. Germline V gene sequence: CDR1 KGHDR, CDR2 SFDVKD. The junction had 5 bases not matched to a gene; V was cut back by 1 base and J by 5 bases. This CDR3 contains 16 residues. As DNA, the CDR3 is TGTGCCACCAGTGATTTAGGAACAGGGGGGACCGGGGAGCTGTTTTTT. Translating gives CATSDLGTGGTGELFF.